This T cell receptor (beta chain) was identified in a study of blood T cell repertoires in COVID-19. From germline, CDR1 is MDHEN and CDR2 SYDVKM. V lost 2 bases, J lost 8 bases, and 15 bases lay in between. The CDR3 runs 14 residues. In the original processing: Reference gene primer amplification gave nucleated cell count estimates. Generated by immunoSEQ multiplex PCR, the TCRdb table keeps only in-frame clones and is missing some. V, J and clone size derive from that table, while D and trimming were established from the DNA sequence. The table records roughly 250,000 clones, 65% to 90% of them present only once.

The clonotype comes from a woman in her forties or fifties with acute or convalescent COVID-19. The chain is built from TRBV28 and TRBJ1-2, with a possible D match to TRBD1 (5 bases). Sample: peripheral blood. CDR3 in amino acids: CASSLRGSGIGYTF. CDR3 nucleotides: TGTGCCAGCAGTTTACGGGGGTCCGGAATAGGCTACACCTTC.